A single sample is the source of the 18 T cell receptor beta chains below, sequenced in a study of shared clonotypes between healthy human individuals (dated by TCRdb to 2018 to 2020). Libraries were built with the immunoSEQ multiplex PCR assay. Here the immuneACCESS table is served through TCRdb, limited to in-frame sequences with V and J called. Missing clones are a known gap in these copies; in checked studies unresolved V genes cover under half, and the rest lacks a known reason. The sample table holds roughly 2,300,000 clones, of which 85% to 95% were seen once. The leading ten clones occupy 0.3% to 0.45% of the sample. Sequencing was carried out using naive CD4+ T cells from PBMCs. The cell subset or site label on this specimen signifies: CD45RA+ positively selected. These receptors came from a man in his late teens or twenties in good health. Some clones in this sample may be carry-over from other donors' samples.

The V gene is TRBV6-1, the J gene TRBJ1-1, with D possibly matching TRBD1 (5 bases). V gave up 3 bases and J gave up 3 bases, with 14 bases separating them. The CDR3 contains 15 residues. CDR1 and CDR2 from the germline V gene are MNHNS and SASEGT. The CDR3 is CASSDPQGRYTEAFF. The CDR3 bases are TGTGCCAGCAGTGATCCCCAGGGTCGGTACACTGAAGCTTTCTTT.

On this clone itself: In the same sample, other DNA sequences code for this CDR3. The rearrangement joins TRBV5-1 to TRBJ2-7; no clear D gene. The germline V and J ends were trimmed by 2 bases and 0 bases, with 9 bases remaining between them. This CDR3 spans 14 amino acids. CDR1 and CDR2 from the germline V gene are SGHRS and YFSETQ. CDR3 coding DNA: TGCGCCAGCAGCTTACGGTTGAACTCCTACGAGCAGTACTTC. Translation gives CASSLRLNSYEQYF.

The CDR3 DNA sequence: TGTGCCAGCAGTTTAGAGGACAGGGACACTGAAGCTTTCTTT. Protein: CASSLEDRDTEAFF. The genes are TRBV6-5 and TRBJ1-1; 8 bases align to TRBD1. V shed 4 bases and J 3 bases; nucleotides not matched to a gene: 4. Germline lookup yields CDR1 MNHEY and CDR2 SVGAGI. The CDR3 runs to 14 residues.

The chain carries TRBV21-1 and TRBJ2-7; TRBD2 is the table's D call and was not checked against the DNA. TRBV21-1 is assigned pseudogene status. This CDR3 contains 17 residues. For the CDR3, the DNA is TGTGCCAGCAGCGGAACAGGTAGTGCACTAGCTTCGGGCGAGCAGTACTTC. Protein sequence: CASSGTGSALASGEQYF.

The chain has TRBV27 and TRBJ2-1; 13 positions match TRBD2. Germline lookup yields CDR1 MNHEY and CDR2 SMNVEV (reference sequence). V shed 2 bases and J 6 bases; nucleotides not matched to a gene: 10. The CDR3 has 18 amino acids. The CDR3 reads CASSLTSRTSGSINEQFF. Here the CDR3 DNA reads TGTGCCAGCAGTTTAACTTCCAGGACTAGCGGGAGTATCAATGAGCAGTTCTTC.

The CDR3 spells CASSSNTKGDTQYF. CDR3 DNA sequence: TGTGCCAGCAGCTCCAACACTAAGGGAGATACGCAGTATTTT. The chain employs TRBV7-2 and TRBJ2-3; the D is unclear. Trimming took 4 bases from V and 5 from J, leaving 13 bases between them. The CDR3 extends over 14 amino acids. CDR1 is SGHTA, CDR2 FQGNSA, per germline.

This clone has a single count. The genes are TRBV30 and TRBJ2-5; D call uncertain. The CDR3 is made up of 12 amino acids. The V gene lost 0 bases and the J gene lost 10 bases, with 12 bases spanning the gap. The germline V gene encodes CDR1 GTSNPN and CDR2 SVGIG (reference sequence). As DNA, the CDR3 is TGTGCCTGGAGTGTACGTGCCCCTCGCCAGTACTTC. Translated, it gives CAWSVRAPRQYF.

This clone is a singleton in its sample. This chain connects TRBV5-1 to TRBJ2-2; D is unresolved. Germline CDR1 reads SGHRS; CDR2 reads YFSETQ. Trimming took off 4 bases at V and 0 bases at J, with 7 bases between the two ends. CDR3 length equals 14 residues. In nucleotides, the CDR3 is TGCGCCAGCAGCCCGGTGGCGAACACCGGGGAGCTGTTTTTT. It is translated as CASSPVANTGELFF.

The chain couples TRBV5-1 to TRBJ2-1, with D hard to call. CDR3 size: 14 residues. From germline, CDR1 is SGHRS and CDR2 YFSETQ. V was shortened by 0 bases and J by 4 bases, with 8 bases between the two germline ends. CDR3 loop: CASSLGPFYNEQFF. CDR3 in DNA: TGCGCCAGCAGCTTGGGACCATTTTACAATGAGCAGTTCTTC.

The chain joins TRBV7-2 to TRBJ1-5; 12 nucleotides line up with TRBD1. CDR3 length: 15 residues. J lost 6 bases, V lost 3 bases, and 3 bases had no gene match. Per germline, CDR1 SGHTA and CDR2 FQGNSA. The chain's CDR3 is CASSLGTGGVQPQHF. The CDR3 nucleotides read TGTGCCAGCAGCTTGGGGACAGGGGGCGTTCAGCCCCAGCATTTT.

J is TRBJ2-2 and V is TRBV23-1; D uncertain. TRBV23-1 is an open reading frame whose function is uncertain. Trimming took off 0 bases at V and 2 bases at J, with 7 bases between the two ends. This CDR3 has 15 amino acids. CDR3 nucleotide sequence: TGCGCCAGCAGTCAATCCCTAGACAACACCGGGGAGCTGTTTTTT. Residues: CASSQSLDNTGELFF.

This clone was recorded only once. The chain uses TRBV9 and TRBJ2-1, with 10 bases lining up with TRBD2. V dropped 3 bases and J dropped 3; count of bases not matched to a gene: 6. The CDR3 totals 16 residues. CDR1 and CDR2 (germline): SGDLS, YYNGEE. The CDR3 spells CASSGERTSGYNEQFF. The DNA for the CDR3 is TGTGCCAGCAGCGGAGAACGGACTAGCGGCTACAATGAGCAGTTCTTC.

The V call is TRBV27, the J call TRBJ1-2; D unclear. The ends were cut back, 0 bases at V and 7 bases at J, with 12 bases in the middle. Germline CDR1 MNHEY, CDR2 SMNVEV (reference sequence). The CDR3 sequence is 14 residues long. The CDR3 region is CASSLSGLAGGYTF. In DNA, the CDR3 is TGTGCCAGCAGTTTATCCGGCCTTGCGGGTGGCTACACCTTC.

CDR3 residues: CASSFSGRATLYNEQFF. CDR3 nucleotides: TGTGCCAGCAGCTTTAGCGGGAGGGCCACCCTCTACAATGAGCAGTTCTTC. The chain employs TRBV7-6 and TRBJ2-1, with 11 bases aligning to TRBD2. CDR3 length: 17 amino acids. The V segment lost 3 bases and the J segment 3 bases; nucleotides outside the gene matches: 7. Germline V gives CDR1 SGHVS, CDR2 FNYEAQ.

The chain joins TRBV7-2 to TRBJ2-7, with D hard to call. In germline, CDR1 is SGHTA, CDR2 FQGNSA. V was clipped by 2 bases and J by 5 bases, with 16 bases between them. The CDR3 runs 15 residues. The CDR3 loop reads CASSLWPASHNEQYF. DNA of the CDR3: TGTGCCAGCAGCTTATGGCCAGCTTCCCACAACGAGCAGTACTTC.

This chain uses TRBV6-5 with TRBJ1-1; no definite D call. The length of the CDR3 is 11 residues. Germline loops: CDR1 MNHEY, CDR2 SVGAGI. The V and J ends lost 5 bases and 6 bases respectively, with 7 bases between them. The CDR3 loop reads CASSERPEAFF. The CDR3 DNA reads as TGTGCCAGCAGTGAACGGCCTGAAGCTTTCTTT.

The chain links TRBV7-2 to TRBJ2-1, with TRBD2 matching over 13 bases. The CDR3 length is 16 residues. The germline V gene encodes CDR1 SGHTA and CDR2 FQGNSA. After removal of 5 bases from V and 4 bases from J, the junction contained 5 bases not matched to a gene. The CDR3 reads CASSLLAGGPYNEQFF. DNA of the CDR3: TGTGCCAGCAGCCTACTAGCGGGAGGGCCTTACAATGAGCAGTTCTTC. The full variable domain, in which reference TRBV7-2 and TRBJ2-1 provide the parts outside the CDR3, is GAGVSQSPSNKVTEKGKDVELRCDPISGHTALYWYRQSLGQGLEFLIYFQGNSAPDKSGLPSDRFSAERTGGSVSTLTIQRTQQEDSAVYLCASSLLAGGPYNEQFFGPGTRLTVL.

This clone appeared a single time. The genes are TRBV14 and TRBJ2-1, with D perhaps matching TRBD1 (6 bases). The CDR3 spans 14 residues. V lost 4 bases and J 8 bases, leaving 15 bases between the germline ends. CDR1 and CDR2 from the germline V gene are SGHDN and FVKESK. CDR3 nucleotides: TGTGCCAGCAGCCTGAGTATGCAGGGGCATGAGCAGTTCTTC. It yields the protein CASSLSMQGHEQFF.